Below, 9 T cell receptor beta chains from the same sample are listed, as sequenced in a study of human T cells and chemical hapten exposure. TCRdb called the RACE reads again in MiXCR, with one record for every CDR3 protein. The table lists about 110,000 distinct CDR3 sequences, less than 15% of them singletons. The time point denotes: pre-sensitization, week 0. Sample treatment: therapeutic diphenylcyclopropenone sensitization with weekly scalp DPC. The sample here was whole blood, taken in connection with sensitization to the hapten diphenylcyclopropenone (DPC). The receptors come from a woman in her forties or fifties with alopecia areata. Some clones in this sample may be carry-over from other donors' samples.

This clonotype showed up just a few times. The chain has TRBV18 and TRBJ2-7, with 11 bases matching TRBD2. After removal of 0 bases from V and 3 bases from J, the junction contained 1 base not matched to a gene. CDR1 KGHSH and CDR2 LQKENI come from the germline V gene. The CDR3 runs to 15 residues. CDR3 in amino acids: CASSPPGLADYEQYF. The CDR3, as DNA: TGTGCCAGCTCACCACCGGGACTAGCGGACTACGAGCAGTACTTC.

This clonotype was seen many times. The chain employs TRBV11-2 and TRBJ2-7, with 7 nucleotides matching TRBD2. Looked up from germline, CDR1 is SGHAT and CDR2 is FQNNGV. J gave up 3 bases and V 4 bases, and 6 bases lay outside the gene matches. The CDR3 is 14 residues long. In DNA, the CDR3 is TGTGCCAGCAGCTCCGCTAGCGGAGGCTACGAGCAGTACTTC. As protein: CASSSASGGYEQYF.

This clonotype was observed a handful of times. CDR3 in DNA: TGTGCCAGCAGCCAGGGGGGTATGGACGGAGAGACCCAGTACTTC. This sequence encodes CASSQGGMDGETQYF. The chain recombines TRBV4-2 with TRBJ2-5, with a tentative D call TRBD2 (6 bases). The V and J ends lost 3 bases and 4 bases respectively, with 15 bases between them. Germline values: CDR1 LGHNA, CDR2 YNFKEQ. The CDR3 is 15 residues long.

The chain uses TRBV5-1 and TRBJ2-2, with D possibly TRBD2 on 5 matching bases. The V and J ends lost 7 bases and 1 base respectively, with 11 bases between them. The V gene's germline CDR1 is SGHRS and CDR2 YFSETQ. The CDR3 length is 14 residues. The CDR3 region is CASGGPGNTGELFF. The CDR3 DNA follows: TGCGCCAGCGGAGGCCCCGGGAACACCGGGGAGCTGTTTTTT.

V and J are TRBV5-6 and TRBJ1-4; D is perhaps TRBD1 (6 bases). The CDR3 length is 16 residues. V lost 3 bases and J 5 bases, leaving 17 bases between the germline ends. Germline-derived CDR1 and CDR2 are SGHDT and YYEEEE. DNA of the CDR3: TGTGCCAGCAGCTCCTCACCGGACAGCAGGAATGAAAAACTGTTTTTT. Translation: CASSSSPDSRNEKLFF.

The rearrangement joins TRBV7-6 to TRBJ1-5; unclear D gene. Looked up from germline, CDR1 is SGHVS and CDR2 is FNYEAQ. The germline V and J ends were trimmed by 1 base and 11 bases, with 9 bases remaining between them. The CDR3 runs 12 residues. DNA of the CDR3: TGTGCCAGCAGCTTAGGCGGCGGAACCCAGCATTTT. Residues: CASSLGGGTQHF.

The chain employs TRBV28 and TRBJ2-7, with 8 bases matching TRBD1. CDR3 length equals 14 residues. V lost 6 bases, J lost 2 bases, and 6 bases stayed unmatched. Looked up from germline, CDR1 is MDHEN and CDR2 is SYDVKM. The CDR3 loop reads CASRETGETYEQYF. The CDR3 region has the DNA TGTGCCAGCAGAGAGACAGGGGAAACCTACGAGCAGTACTTC. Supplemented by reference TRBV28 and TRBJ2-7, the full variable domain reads DVKVTQSSRYLVKRTGEKVFLECVQDMDHENMFWYRQDPGLGLRLIYFSYDVKMKEKGDIPEGYSVSREKKERFSLILESASTNQTSMYLCASRETGETYEQYFGPGTRLTVT.

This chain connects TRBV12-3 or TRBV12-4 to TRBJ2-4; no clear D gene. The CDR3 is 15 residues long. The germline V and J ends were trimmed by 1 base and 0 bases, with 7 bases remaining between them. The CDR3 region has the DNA TGTGCCAGCAGTTTAGTAGAGTCAGCCAAAAACATTCAGTACTTC. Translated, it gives CASSLVESAKNIQYF.

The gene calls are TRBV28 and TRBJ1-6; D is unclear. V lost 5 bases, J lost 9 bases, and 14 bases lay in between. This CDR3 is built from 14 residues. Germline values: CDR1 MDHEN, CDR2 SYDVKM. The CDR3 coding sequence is TGTGCCAGCAGTCCCCGGCGGGGTAGTTCACCCCTCCACTTT. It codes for CASSPRRGSSPLHF.